Listed below are T cell receptor beta chains from one sample, sequenced in a study of cytotoxic CD8 clonotypes in ibrutinib-treated CLL. Profiled with immunoSEQ multiplex PCR; TCRdb holds only in-frame clones, not every one. Of more than 55,000 clones listed, approximately 71% are singletons. The sequencing here drew on PBMCs, taken after 12 months of ibrutinib treatment. The receptors stem from a human donor with chronic lymphocytic leukemia. The CDR3 runs from the conserved cysteine through the conserved F or W. A D gene is named only where the DNA matches it firmly. Only part of the rows carry a size: once, few, many, or a class if the clone is expanded.

clone size,D gene,V gene,J gene,CDR3 DNA,CDR3 protein
-,-,TRBV2,TRBJ2-7,TGTGCCAGCAGTGAGGACGGGGGAGGCTCCTACGAGCAGTACTTC,CASSEDGGGSYEQYF
few,-,TRBV7-2,TRBJ2-5,TGTGCCAGCAGCTTGCAAGAGACCCAGTACTTC,CASSLQETQYF
-,-,TRBV7-2,TRBJ2-5,TGTGCCAGCAGCTTTCTTGAGACCCAGTACTTC,CASSFLETQYF
many,-,TRBV6-5,TRBJ2-7,TGTGCCAGCAGTGTTTCGCCTAGCTTATCCTACGAGCAGTACTTC,CASSVSPSLSYEQYF
-,-,TRBV28,TRBJ2-7,TGTGCCAGCAGTTCCGACGAGTACGAGCAGTACTTC,CASSSDEYEQYF
once,-,TRBV30,TRBJ1-5,TGTGCCTGGAGGCAGGGGAGTAGCAATCAGCCCCAGCATTTT,CAWRQGSSNQPQHF
-,TRBD2,TRBV6-1,TRBJ2-1,TGTGCCAGCAGTGAACAACTAGCGGGAGGTAGCTCCTACAATGAGCAGTTCTTC,CASSEQLAGGSSYNEQFF
-,-,TRBV30,TRBJ1-2,TGTGCCTGGAGCGCACTAGAGGGACATCACTATGGCTACACCTTC,CAWSALEGHHYGYTF
-,-,TRBV29-1,TRBJ2-7,TGCAGCGTTGACGCTCTAGGCGACGAGCAGTACTTC,CSVDALGDEQYF
-,TRBD1,TRBV11-3,TRBJ2-7,TGTGCCAGCAGCCCCTCTTCGGACAGGGCCCCCTACGAGCAGTACTTC,CASSPSSDRAPYEQYF
-,-,TRBV18,TRBJ2-1,TGTGCCAGCTCACCCGACAGGAACAATGAGCAGTTCTTC,CASSPDRNNEQFF
-,-,TRBV4-2,TRBJ2-5,TGTGCCAGCAGCCAAGAGACGGAGACCCAGTACTTC,CASSQETETQYF
-,-,TRBV6-5,TRBJ1-5,TGTGCCAGCAGTTGGACGGAAAATCAGCCCCAGCATTTT,CASSWTENQPQHF
once,TRBD2,TRBV28,TRBJ2-7,TGTGCCAGCAGGAAGGCGGGAGATATCTACGAGCAGTACTTC,CASRKAGDIYEQYF
-,-,TRBV18,TRBJ1-5,TGTGCCAGCTCACCATCGGGATGGGGCCAGCCCCAGCATTTT,CASSPSGWGQPQHF
-,TRBD1,TRBV28,TRBJ1-2,TGTGCCAGTAGAACCGGGACAGGGGGCCACTATGGCTACACCTTC,CASRTGTGGHYGYTF
-,-,TRBV4-2,TRBJ1-5,TGTGCCAGCAGTCCGGACGGCAGTCAAGATCAGCCCCAGCATTTT,CASSPDGSQDQPQHF
once,TRBD1,TRBV7-2,TRBJ2-3,TGCGCCAGCGATACCCCGGGACAGGGCACAGATACGCAGTATTTT,CASDTPGQGTDTQYF
few,-,TRBV30,TRBJ2-7,TGTGCCTGGAGGGGGCAGTACGAGCAGTACTTC,CAWRGQYEQYF
-,TRBD2,TRBV9,TRBJ2-3,TGTGCCAGCAGCGCAATAGCGGGATGGACAGATACGCAGTATTTT,CASSAIAGWTDTQYF
once,-,TRBV19,TRBJ2-2,TGTGCCAGTAGTATTCGTCCGGATACGAACACCGGGGAGCTGTTTTTT,CASSIRPDTNTGELFF
-,-,TRBV27,TRBJ2-3,TGTGCCAGCAGTTTAGGGGTCACAGATACGCAGTATTTT,CASSLGVTDTQYF
-,-,TRBV6-5,TRBJ1-1,TGTGCCAGCAGTTACGAGGCTGGTGAAGCTTTCTTT,CASSYEAGEAFF
-,-,TRBV6-5,TRBJ2-2,TGTGCCAGCAGTTACTCGCGACCTGGGGGGGAGCTGTTTTTT,CASSYSRPGGELFF
-,-,TRBV5-5,TRBJ2-1,TGTGCCAGCAGCTTAGGCCCAATCGGCAATGAGCAGTTCTTC,CASSLGPIGNEQFF
-,TRBD1,TRBV5-4,TRBJ1-2,TGTGCCAGCAGCCACGGGACAGGCAGGGGGGACTATGGCTACACCTTC,CASSHGTGRGDYGYTF
-,-,TRBV4-2,TRBJ2-7,TGTGCCAGCAGCGTACTGGAGGAGTTGCCCTACGAGCAGTACTTC,CASSVLEELPYEQYF
-,-,TRBV25-1,TRBJ1-2,TGTGCCAGCAGTGAGGGACTAGGGGGCTACACCTTC,CASSEGLGGYTF